This T cell receptor (beta chain) comes out of a study of identical twins. Findings and caveats of the study: Within cord blood, abundant beta clonotypes carried fewer insertions, but memory repertoires showed no such trend.

This clonotype has more than one count but fewer than ten. Its specificity is not known. The V gene's germline CDR1 is DFQATT and CDR2 SNEGSKA (reference sequence). The CDR3 spans 13 residues. V was clipped by 5 bases and J by 4 bases, with 13 bases between them. From the 5' RACE reads, TCRdb called clonotypes with MiXCR, one entry per CDR3 protein. The table shows 650,000 to 750,000 distinct CDR3 sequences, with 21% occurring only once. This sample also appeared in a second study, on T cells expressing NK-cell markers. From that paper: Researchers got TCR beta repertoires out of sorted CD3+CD56+NKG2C+, CD3+CD56+NKG2C- and CD3+CD56-NKG2C+ T cells. Seven HCMV-seropositive donors and one seronegative donor made up the eight sequenced donors.

V usage is TRBV20-1 and J usage is TRBJ2-3; D ambiguous. Sequencing input: PBMCs. The sequence was collected from a woman aged 18 to 35 in good health. CDR3 DNA: TGCAGTGCTCCCCCAGTTGCGGCAGATACGCAGTATTTT. Its translation: CSAPPVAADTQYF.